What follows are 19 T cell receptor beta chains derived from one specimen sequenced in a study of Graves' ophthalmopathy and Graves' hyperthyroidism. RNA transcripts provided the template for amplifying TCR beta CDR3 regions. The first-round RT-PCR employed HTBI primers together with the Qiagen OneStep RT-PCR kit. A multiplex PCR was then performed as the second round. TCRdb called the multiplex PCR reads again in MiXCR, with one record for every CDR3 protein. The sample lists 900,000 to 1,200,000 distinct CDR3 sequences; 35% to 40% were seen once. Sequencing used peripheral blood or thyroid tissue (not recorded which). Receptors originate from an adult man with Graves' hyperthyroidism.

This clonotype was seen a single time. The J gene is TRBJ1-2, the V gene TRBV29-1; TRBD1 matches at 9 bases. Germline CDR1 is SQVTM and CDR2 is ANQGSEA. This CDR3 region has 13 residues. Trimming at V came to 8 bases and at J to 4 bases, leaving 8 bases not matched to a gene. CDR3 region: CSSPDRGGYGYTF. The CDR3 nucleotides are TGCAGCTCCCCGGACAGGGGCGGCTATGGCTACACCTTC.

At least ten counts were recorded for this clonotype. This rearrangement joins TRBV15 to TRBJ2-7; tentative D call: TRBD2 (5 bases). The CDR3 loop spans 16 amino acids. Germline CDR1 LNHNV, CDR2 YYDKDF (reference sequence). Trimming removed 0 bases at V and 6 bases at J, with 18 bases between. CDR3 protein: CATSRDRGHRFGEQYF. As DNA, the CDR3 is TGTGCCACCAGCAGAGACAGAGGGCATCGATTCGGCGAGCAGTACTTC.

The chain recombines TRBV10-3 with TRBJ1-1; 7 positions agree with TRBD1. The CDR3 consists of 14 residues. V lost 7 bases and J lost 3; bases outside the gene matches: 8. The germline V gene encodes CDR1 ENHRY and CDR2 SYGVKD. The CDR3 sequence: CAINSGTDYTEAFF. CDR3 sequence (DNA): TGTGCCATCAACTCCGGGACAGACTACACTGAAGCTTTCTTT.

V and J are TRBV28 and TRBJ1-5; 9 bases line up with TRBD1. The CDR3 has 13 amino acids. V lost 5 bases and J lost 7; bases outside the gene matches: 3. CDR1 and CDR2 (germline): MDHEN, SYDVKM. CDR3 sequence reads: CASSDRGKQPQHF. The CDR3 nucleotides are TGTGCCAGCAGTGACAGGGGGAAGCAGCCCCAGCATTTT.

A few counts support this clonotype. The CDR3 nucleotides read TGTGCCTGGGGGACAGTGGAAGCTTTCTTT. Residues: CAWGTVEAFF. The V gene is TRBV30, the J gene TRBJ1-1, with 7 bases aligning to TRBD1. V shed 5 bases and J 8 bases; nucleotides not matched to a gene: 2. Germline V gives CDR1 GTSNPN, CDR2 SVGIG (reference sequence). CDR3 length: 10 amino acids.

This clonotype was counted at least ten times. The chain carries TRBV10-1 and TRBJ2-5, with D perhaps TRBD2 (7 bases). The germline V gene encodes CDR1 WNHNN and CDR2 SYGVQD (reference sequence). Trimming took 6 bases from V and 1 from J, leaving 21 bases between them. The length of the CDR3 is 17 residues. CDR3 DNA: TGCGCCAGCAGGCAGCGGGGACGGGGGGCGTTCCAAGAGACCCAGTACTTC. Its translation is CASRQRGRGAFQETQYF.

The chain links TRBV10-3 to TRBJ1-6, with a weak D call TRBD1 (6 bases). The V end lost 5 bases, the J end lost 7 bases, and 9 bases lay between the germline ends. Per germline, CDR1 ENHRY and CDR2 SYGVKD. The CDR3 is made up of 13 amino acids. The chain's CDR3 is CAISLTGNSPLHF. The CDR3 DNA reads TGTGCCATCAGTCTGACAGGAAATTCACCCCTCCACTTT.

The table lists this clonotype with many counts. V gene TRBV7-2 combines with J gene TRBJ1-5; weak D call: TRBD1 (5 bases). CDR3 length: 16 residues. The V gene's germline CDR1 is SGHTA and CDR2 FQGNSA. The V end was cut by 5 bases, the J end by 0 bases, with 14 bases between. CDR3 sequence reads: CASSPSGTYSNQPQHF. CDR3 sequence (DNA): TGTGCCAGCAGCCCTTCCGGGACGTATAGCAATCAGCCCCAGCATTTT.

In its sample, this clonotype was seen many times. The rearrangement uses TRBV20-1 and TRBJ2-7; 7 nucleotides align to TRBD1. Germline assignment: CDR1 DFQATT and CDR2 SNEGSKA (reference sequence). CDR3 length: 16 residues. The V gene end was trimmed by 2 bases and the J gene end by 3 bases; junction bases not matched to a gene: 13. CDR3 bases: TGCAGTGCTAGACATGGACAGGCCGGGGTGAACTACGAGCAGTACTTC. Translation gives CSARHGQAGVNYEQYF.

This clonotype occurred a few times. The rearrangement uses TRBV7-9 and TRBJ2-2; 7 positions match TRBD1. CDR3 length: 15 amino acids. CDR1 is SEHNR and CDR2 is FQNEAQ in the germline V gene (reference sequence). Losses at the gene ends were 6 bases for V and 3 bases for J; bases not matched to a gene: 7. The DNA for the CDR3 is TGTGCCAGCAGAAGGGACAGAGTGGACACCGGGGAGCTGTTTTTT. Translated, it gives CASRRDRVDTGELFF.

This chain joins TRBV7-3 and TRBJ2-7, with 8 bases fitting TRBD1. This CDR3 region has 17 residues. After removal of 5 bases from V and 2 bases from J, the junction contained 14 bases not matched to a gene. Germline CDR1 reads SGHTA; CDR2 reads FQGTGA. The CDR3 DNA is TGTGCCAGCAGCCCCCAAGCACATGGGACAGGCACCTACGAGCAGTACTTC. Its protein product is CASSPQAHGTGTYEQYF.

This clonotype occurred a few times. A much larger clone differs by one base, so this may be a read error. The rearrangement joins TRBV10-3 to TRBJ1-6, with D hard to call. Trimming removed 4 bases at V and 4 bases at J, with 5 bases between. Germline CDR1 reads ENHRY; CDR2 reads SYGVKD. CDR3 size: 13 residues. The CDR3 region is CAISGQYNSPLHF. The DNA of the CDR3 is TGTGCCATCAGTGGGCAGTATAATTCACCCCTCCACTTT.

J is TRBJ2-7 and V is TRBV30, with a weak D call TRBD2 (6 bases). V was trimmed by 1 base and J by 6 bases, leaving 10 bases between them. CDR3 length: 12 amino acids. Germline CDR1 and CDR2: GTSNPN and SVGIG (reference sequence). The DNA of the CDR3 is TGTGCCTGGAGTGGGAGGGGAAGCGAGCAGTACTTC. Protein: CAWSGRGSEQYF.

This clonotype was detected only once. A read error may explain this, as a much larger clone is one base away. V and J are TRBV10-2 and TRBJ2-7, with TRBD1 matching over 8 bases. Germline V gene lookup returns CDR1 WSHSY and CDR2 SAAADI. This CDR3 is 15 amino acids long. CDR3 sequence (DNA): TGCGCCAGCAGCCAAATGTCAGGGGGCTCCTACGAGCAGTGCTTC. It is translated as CASSQMSGGSYEQCF.

This clonotype has at least ten counts. CDR3 DNA: TGCGCCAGCAGCCGGAACCGGGAAGACGAGCAGTACTTC. Residues: CASSRNREDEQYF. The chain is built from TRBV4-1 and TRBJ2-7; D possibly corresponds to TRBD2 (5 bases). Germline lookup yields CDR1 MGHRA and CDR2 YSYEKL. This CDR3 spans 13 amino acids. Trimming took off 4 bases at V and 5 bases at J, with 12 bases between the two ends.

This clonotype was seen only once. V usage is TRBV10-3 and J usage is TRBJ1-1, with D tentatively TRBD1 (6 bases). CDR3 length: 13 residues. CDR1 and CDR2 (germline): ENHRY, SYGVKD. Deletions cut 0 bases from V and 11 bases from J, with 13 bases between. CDR3 sequence: CAISESNRVGAFF. The CDR3 nucleotides read TGTGCCATCAGTGAGTCAAACAGGGTAGGGGCTTTCTTT.

The sample holds many counts of this clonotype. V and J are TRBV30 and TRBJ1-1, with D possibly being TRBD1 (6 bases). Germline V lookup: CDR1 GTSNPN, CDR2 SVGIG (reference sequence). The CDR3 totals 11 residues. Trimming cost V 4 bases and J 8 bases, with 11 bases left between them. CDR3 in amino acids: CAWTGAGEAFF. In DNA form, the CDR3 reads TGTGCCTGGACGGGGGCCGGAGAAGCTTTCTTT.

This clonotype was detected ten times or more. The V gene is TRBV9, the J gene TRBJ2-5; D is uncertain. Trimming removed 0 bases from V and 5 bases from J, with 8 bases in between. Germline assignment: CDR1 SGDLS and CDR2 YYNGEE. The CDR3 consists of 13 residues. CDR3 nucleotide sequence: TGTGCCAGCAGCGTAGATCCCGGGGAGACCCAGTACTTC. It translates to CASSVDPGETQYF.

This clonotype was found many times. The chain joins TRBV12-3 or TRBV12-4 to TRBJ2-5; D unclear. The germline V and J ends were trimmed by 5 bases and 5 bases, with 12 bases remaining between them. The CDR3 has 13 amino acids. DNA for the CDR3: TGTGCCAGCAGTGAGTCAGTAAGGGAGACCCAGTACTTC. This codes for CASSESVRETQYF.